This record covers a single T cell receptor beta chain. Repertoires were generated with immunoSEQ multiplex PCR, while TCRdb's copy carries only in-frame clones and drops some. Of tens of thousands of clones in the sample, roughly 80% were seen once. The sample comes from a study of blood T cell repertoires in COVID-19. On the study more broadly: Nucleic acid was either cDNA or gDNA, and it came from T cells, B-cell-depleted T cells, or PBMCs.

This CDR3 region has 14 residues. Trimming took off 0 bases at V and 5 bases at J, with 10 bases between the two ends. CDR1 and CDR2 (germline): MNHEY, SVGAGI. Sequenced sample: peripheral blood. The origin of this receptor is a woman aged 55-69 years with acute or convalescent COVID-19. V is TRBV6-5 and J is TRBJ1-1, with D unclear. CDR3 sequence (DNA): TGTGCCAGCAGTTACTCGCATCGGGGAACTGAAGCTTTCTTT. Translating it yields CASSYSHRGTEAFF.